These 24 T cell receptor beta chains were sequenced from one sample in a study of blood T cell repertoires in COVID-19 (dated by TCRdb to 2018 to 2020). The library came from the immunoSEQ multiplex PCR assay. This is the immuneACCESS table as TCRdb keeps it, with only in-frame sequences that have V and J called. A part of the clones is gone; compared with another copy, unresolved V genes explain less than half, and the rest is unexplained. The sample includes about 250,000 clones, with about nine tenths observed a single time. The top ten hold approximately 1.6% of the sample. The sample was PBMCs or T cells enriched from blood (not recorded which). The receptors here all came from a man aged 35-49 years who had recovered from COVID-19.

CDR3 sequence: CASSYRGRGETQYF. The CDR3 coding sequence is TGTGCCAGCAGTTATCGCGGGAGGGGAGAGACCCAGTACTTC. The rearrangement uses TRBV3-1 (or the pseudogene TRBV3-2) and TRBJ2-5, with TRBD2 matching over 9 bases. The CDR3 is made up of 14 amino acids. Germline V gives CDR1 LGHDT, CDR2 YNNKEL (reference sequence). The V segment lost 6 bases and the J segment 4 bases; nucleotides outside the gene matches: 6.

This clone showed up just once. Here the CDR3 DNA reads TGTGCCAGCAGCTTAGCACAGGGTTGGACCGGGGAGCTGTTTTTT. Amino acids: CASSLAQGWTGELFF. The V and J genes are TRBV7-2 and TRBJ2-2; maybe TRBD1 (6 bases). V shed 0 bases and J shed 5 bases, with 10 bases lying between them. CDR1 is SGHTA, CDR2 FQGNSA, per germline. The CDR3 spans 15 residues.

This clone was counted between two and nine times. V is TRBV7-2 and J is TRBJ1-6; 7 bases line up with TRBD1. Germline V gene data show CDR1 as SGHTA and CDR2 as FQGNSA. With 5 bases clipped from V and 10 bases from J, the junction kept 8 bases outside the gene matches. This CDR3 spans 14 amino acids. CDR3 nucleotides: TGTGCCAGCAGCCTCAGGGGGTCGGAGTCACCCCTCCACTTT. Protein: CASSLRGSESPLHF.

The chain links TRBV4-3 to TRBJ2-3; 9 bases map to TRBD2. Trimming removed 5 bases from V and 0 bases from J; junction bases left unmatched: 6. Germline lookup yields CDR1 LGHNA and CDR2 YSLEER. This CDR3 comprises 16 residues. As DNA, the CDR3 is TGCGCCAGCAGCTTAGGCGGGGGGGTAAGCACAGATACGCAGTATTTT. This sequence encodes CASSLGGGVSTDTQYF.

The V gene is TRBV5-8, the J gene TRBJ2-2; 9 nucleotides align to TRBD1. V was pared by 4 bases and J by 4 bases, with 11 bases of the junction left unmatched. Germline V gene data show CDR1 as SGHTS and CDR2 as YDEGEE. The CDR3 totals 17 residues. This CDR3 is CASSTRGTGRTTGELFF. In nucleotides, the CDR3 is TGTGCCAGCAGCACTCGAGGGACAGGGCGGACCACCGGGGAGCTGTTTTTT.

V is TRBV27 and J is TRBJ2-7; D possibly corresponds to TRBD2 (6 bases). The V gene's germline CDR1 is MNHEY and CDR2 SMNVEV (reference sequence). V lost 5 bases to trimming and J lost 0 bases, with 11 bases between them. The length of the CDR3 is 14 residues. The CDR3 protein is CASSGDSSSYEQYF. The CDR3 nucleotides are TGTGCCAGCAGTGGGGACTCGAGCTCCTACGAGCAGTACTTC.

The chain carries TRBV19 and TRBJ1-1; 7 bases align to TRBD1. Germline CDR1 and CDR2: LNHDA and SQIVND (reference sequence). The junction had 2 bases not matched to a gene; V was cut back by 0 bases and J by 4 bases. The CDR3 has 14 residues. The CDR3 coding sequence is TGTGCCAGTAGTATAGAGACAGGGCGCACTGAAGCTTTCTTT. Residues: CASSIETGRTEAFF.

The V and J genes are TRBV21-1 and TRBJ2-1; the table names TRBD2, a call not compared with the DNA. TRBV21-1 is marked as a pseudogene. This CDR3 is 15 amino acids long. The CDR3 bases are TGTGCCAGCAGCTCAGGTCGGGGGGCGAGAAATGAGCAGTTCTTC. It yields the protein CASSSGRGARNEQFF.

This clone occurred once. The rearrangement uses TRBV10-3 and TRBJ2-1; 10 bases line up with TRBD2. Trimming removed 7 bases from V and 1 base from J; junction bases left unmatched: 13. CDR3 length: 18 amino acids. The germline V gene has CDR1 ENHRY and CDR2 SYGVKD. In nucleotides, the CDR3 is TGTGCCATCAAAGAGCGGGAGGGCGGCGGAGGTTCCTACAATGAGCAGTTCTTC. This encodes CAIKEREGGGGSYNEQFF.

The CDR3 bases are TGTGCCAGCAGCTTAGTCCGGGGGGTGGGGACTGAAGCTTTCTTT. Encoded protein: CASSLVRGVGTEAFF. V usage is TRBV11-2 and J usage is TRBJ1-1; a possible D gene is TRBD1 (5 bases). This CDR3 contains 15 residues. With 1 base removed from V and 5 bases from J, the gap between germline ends came to 14 bases. The germline V gene has CDR1 SGHAT and CDR2 FQNNGV.

The chain combines TRBV2 with TRBJ1-4; D is possibly TRBD1 (5 bases). V dropped 1 base and J dropped 0 bases, with 6 bases sitting between them. Germline V CDR1 and CDR2: SNHLY, FYNNEI. There are 15 residues in the CDR3. The chain's CDR3 is CASSEGQSTNEKLFF. The CDR3 nucleotides are TGTGCCAGCAGTGAAGGACAGTCAACTAATGAAAAACTGTTTTTT.

This chain joins TRBV7-9 and TRBJ2-1; 14 nucleotides align to TRBD2. CDR3 length: 18 residues. Germline CDR1 is SEHNR and CDR2 is FQNEAQ (reference sequence). Trimming took 4 bases from V and 3 from J; bases not matched to a gene: 8. The CDR3 reads CASSSPRLAGGSYNEQFF. CDR3 DNA: TGTGCCAGCAGCTCCCCCCGACTAGCGGGAGGGAGCTACAATGAGCAGTTCTTC.

The J gene is TRBJ2-5, the V gene TRBV27; 7 bases are a match to TRBD1. The CDR3 loop spans 16 amino acids. Unmatched junction bases numbered 11, after V lost 2 bases and J lost 5 bases. CDR1 and CDR2 from the germline V gene are MNHEY and SMNVEV (reference sequence). CDR3 DNA: TGTGCCAGCAGTTTAACCGACAGGGCGAGTTTGGAGACCCAGTACTTC. Amino acid sequence: CASSLTDRASLETQYF.

The rearrangement joins TRBV5-5 to TRBJ2-7; 8 bases agree with TRBD2. V shed 0 bases and J 6 bases; nucleotides not matched to a gene: 2. From germline, CDR1 is SGHKS and CDR2 YYEKEE (reference sequence). The CDR3 runs to 13 residues. CDR3 nucleotide sequence: TGTGCCAGCAGCTTGGGACTAGCGCTCGAGCAGTACTTC. Its translation: CASSLGLALEQYF.

This clone was picked up one time. The genes are TRBV5-1 and TRBJ2-1, with 9 bases fitting TRBD2. Germline V gene lookup returns CDR1 SGHRS and CDR2 YFSETQ. This CDR3 region has 17 residues. J lost 4 bases, V lost 0 bases, and 8 bases had no gene match. DNA of the CDR3: TGCGCCAGCAGCTTGGCCCCGTCAGCGGGAGGTTACAATGAGCAGTTCTTC. Protein: CASSLAPSAGGYNEQFF.

This clone was detected a few times. V usage is TRBV27 and J usage is TRBJ1-5; possibly TRBD1 for D (6 bases). CDR1 is MNHEY, CDR2 SMNVEV, per germline (reference sequence). The V end lost 3 bases, the J end lost 6 bases, and 18 bases lay between the germline ends. The CDR3 length is 16 residues. The CDR3 loop reads CASSFTGQGGGQPQHF. The CDR3 DNA reads TGTGCCAGCAGTTTTACAGGGCAGGGAGGGGGTCAGCCCCAGCATTTT.

V usage is TRBV3-1 (or the pseudogene TRBV3-2) and J usage is TRBJ1-6; no definite D call. The CDR3 contains 16 residues. V lost 0 bases and J lost 5, with 11 bases in between. Germline assignment: CDR1 LGHDT and CDR2 YNNKEL (reference sequence). In DNA form, the CDR3 reads TGTGCCAGCAGCCAAGATTCAGACTGGAATAATTCACCCCTCCACTTT. Translated: CASSQDSDWNNSPLHF.

The V gene is TRBV2, the J gene TRBJ1-1; no reliable D call. Germline values: CDR1 SNHLY, CDR2 FYNNEI. This CDR3 spans 14 amino acids. V dropped 0 bases and J dropped 3 bases, with 8 bases sitting between them. CDR3 coding DNA: TGTGCCAGCAGTGAAGCCGCGGGTTACACTGAAGCTTTCTTT. This codes for CASSEAAGYTEAFF.

This clone was counted once. The chain recombines TRBV28 with TRBJ2-1; 12 bases are a match to TRBD2. There are 19 residues in the CDR3. From germline, CDR1 is MDHEN and CDR2 SYDVKM. V shed 8 bases and J 3 bases; nucleotides not matched to a gene: 17. The DNA of the CDR3 is TGTGCCAGCGCACCGAGGACTAGCGGGATCCCAAGTGTCTACAATGAGCAGTTCTTC. It specifies CASAPRTSGIPSVYNEQFF.

This chain uses TRBV7-9 with TRBJ2-5; unclear D gene. The CDR3 runs 13 residues. Trimming removed 2 bases from V and 2 bases from J, with 6 bases in between. CDR1 and CDR2 from the germline V gene are SEHNR and FQNEAQ (reference sequence). CDR3 sequence (DNA): TGTGCCAGCAGCTTACCACAACAAGAGACCCAGTACTTC. It codes for CASSLPQQETQYF.

The chain links TRBV29-1 to TRBJ1-4; no definite D call. Trimming pared 4 bases from V and 0 bases from J, leaving 6 bases between. Germline V gene sequence: CDR1 SQVTM, CDR2 ANQGSEA. CDR3 length equals 13 residues. The CDR3 DNA is TGCAGCGTTGCGGAGTCAACTAATGAAAAACTGTTTTTT. Translation: CSVAESTNEKLFF.

The rearrangement uses TRBV28 and TRBJ2-1; 7 bases line up with TRBD2. Germline CDR1 and CDR2: MDHEN and SYDVKM. V shed 6 bases and J 6 bases; nucleotides not matched to a gene: 5. This CDR3 is 13 amino acids long. The CDR3 reads CASRGLDSNEQFF. The CDR3 DNA is TGTGCCAGCAGAGGACTAGACAGCAATGAGCAGTTCTTC. Together with reference TRBV28 and TRBJ2-1, the CDR3 gives the full variable domain: DVKVTQSSRYLVKRTGEKVFLECVQDMDHENMFWYRQDPGLGLRLIYFSYDVKMKEKGDIPEGYSVSREKKERFSLILESASTNQTSMYLCASRGLDSNEQFFGPGTRLTVL.

J is TRBJ2-5 and V is TRBV9, with D perhaps matching TRBD2 (5 bases). V shed 4 bases and J shed 7 bases, with 17 bases lying between them. This CDR3 has 14 residues. Germline CDR1 is SGDLS and CDR2 is YYNGEE. The CDR3 here is CASSTGVAPVTQYF. The CDR3 coding sequence is TGTGCCAGCAGCACCGGGGTGGCTCCGGTGACCCAGTACTTC.

CDR3 nucleotide sequence: TGTGCCATCAGTCGAGACAATGAGCAGTTCTTC. Encoded protein: CAISRDNEQFF. This chain uses TRBV10-3 with TRBJ2-1; D remains ambiguous. This CDR3 has 11 amino acids. The V end lost 5 bases, the J end lost 5 bases, and 4 bases lay between the germline ends. Germline V gives CDR1 ENHRY, CDR2 SYGVKD.